This is a list of T cell receptor beta chains from one sample in a study of blood T cell repertoires in COVID-19. Profiling relied on immunoSEQ multiplex PCR, and the TCRdb table lists in-frame clones only, not all of them. The repertoire holds approximately 280,000 clones, roughly nine tenths seen once, with 5.5% to 7% in the top ten. Sequencing used PBMCs or T cells enriched from blood (not recorded which). The receptors here all came from a woman aged 40-49 years who had recovered from COVID-19. Both conserved end residues are trimmed from each CDR3.

V: TRBV7-2; J: TRBJ2-1; length: 14; CDR3: ASSLKREDSYNEQF
V: TRBV27; J: TRBJ2-3; length: 9; CDR3: ASGRGHTQY
V: TRBV2; J: TRBJ2-7; length: 9; CDR3: ASGVQGEQY
V: TRBV30; J: TRBJ2-1; length: 11; CDR3: AWSRDSYNEQF
V: TRBV9; J: TRBJ2-3; length: 11; CDR3: ASSVIETDTQY
V: TRBV7-9; J: TRBJ2-3; length: 13; CDR3: ASSLQGLGTDTQY
V: TRBV2; J: TRBJ2-7; length: 12; CDR3: ASSGGQFGLEQY
V: TRBV10-3; J: TRBJ1-1; length: 11; CDR3: AIPPPGGTEAF
V: TRBV6-5; J: TRBJ2-7; length: 10; CDR3: ASREGFYEQY
V: TRBV6-2/TRBV6-3; J: TRBJ2-7; length: 12; CDR3: ASSDGRGLYEQY
V: TRBV7-9; J: TRBJ1-1; length: 13; CDR3: ASISYLNMNTEAF
V: TRBV10-3; J: TRBJ2-1; length: 13; CDR3: AIRGEVGLDNEQF
V: TRBV21-1; J: TRBJ1-1; length: 15; CDR3: ASSKEGAGGLPSEAF
V: TRBV21-1; J: TRBJ1-1; length: 13; CDR3: ASSKGEGPQAEAF
V: TRBV4-3; J: TRBJ2-7; length: 14; CDR3: ASSQGLAESSYEQY
V: TRBV30; J: TRBJ2-1; length: 11; CDR3: AWSGLARDEQF
V: TRBV6-2/TRBV6-3; J: TRBJ2-5; length: 12; CDR3: ASSLLGTGETQY
V: TRBV18; J: TRBJ1-5; length: 14; CDR3: ASSPLGTDINQPQH
V: TRBV7-9; J: TRBJ2-1; length: 13; CDR3: ASSLDSLSLSEQF
V: TRBV6-5; J: TRBJ1-4; length: 14; CDR3: ASSSLYRGENEKLF
V: TRBV19; J: TRBJ1-3; length: 17; CDR3: ASSITRGRREHSGNTIY
V: TRBV5-1; J: TRBJ2-7; length: 14; CDR3: ASSFPSGSRSYEQY
V: TRBV27; J: TRBJ1-6; length: 12; CDR3: ASSAHRGQSPLH
V: TRBV24-1; J: TRBJ2-1; length: 11; CDR3: ATAPSSYNEQF
V: TRBV3-1/TRBV3-2; J: TRBJ2-1; length: 13; CDR3: ASSQVSGPYNEQF
V: TRBV6-5; J: TRBJ2-7; length: 11; CDR3: ASTGQGRYEQY
V: TRBV28; J: TRBJ1-2; length: 11; CDR3: ASSSGGRDGYT